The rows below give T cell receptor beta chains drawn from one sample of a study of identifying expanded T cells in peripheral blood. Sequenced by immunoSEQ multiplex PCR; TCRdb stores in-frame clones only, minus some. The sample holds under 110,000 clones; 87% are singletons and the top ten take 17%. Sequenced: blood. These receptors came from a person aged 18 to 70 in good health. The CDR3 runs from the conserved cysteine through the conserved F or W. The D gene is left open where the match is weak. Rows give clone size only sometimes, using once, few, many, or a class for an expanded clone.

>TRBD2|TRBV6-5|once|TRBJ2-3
TGTGCCAGCAGTTACGGCGGGGGGAGGGCAGATACGCAGTATTTT
CASSYGGGRADTQYF
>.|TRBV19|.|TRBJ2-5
TGTGCCAGTAGCGGGGTCCACCAAGAGACCCAGTACTTC
CASSGVHQETQYF
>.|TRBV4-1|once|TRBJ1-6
TGCGCCAGCAGCCAAGACTACGGGGCGGCCCTCCACTTT
CASSQDYGAALHF
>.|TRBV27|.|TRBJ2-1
TGTGCCAGCAGCCATAGGGTGGGTTATGAGCAGTTCTTC
CASSHRVGYEQFF
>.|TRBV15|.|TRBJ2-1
TGTGCCACCAGCAGAGGAAGGGGAACGGGGAGCTCCTACAATGAGCAGTTCTTC
CATSRGRGTGSSYNEQFF
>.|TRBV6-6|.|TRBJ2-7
TGTGCCAGCAGTTACTCATTTGCAGGGCGAAACTACGAGCAGTACTTC
CASSYSFAGRNYEQYF
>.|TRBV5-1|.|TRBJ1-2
TGCGCCAGCAGCTTGGACCCGGCGGGAGGCTACACCTTC
CASSLDPAGGYTF
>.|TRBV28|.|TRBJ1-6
TGTGCCAGCAGCCTACGGCGGGGGTTAAATTCACCCCTCCACTTT
CASSLRRGLNSPLHF
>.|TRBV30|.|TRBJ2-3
TGTGCCTGGAGCGGTATGGGGAGTCGCACAGATACGCAGTATTTT
CAWSGMGSRTDTQYF
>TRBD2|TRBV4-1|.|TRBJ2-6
TGCGCCAGCAGCCAAGGACCAGCGGGGGTTTCTGGGGCCAACGTCCTGACTTTC
CASSQGPAGVSGANVLTF
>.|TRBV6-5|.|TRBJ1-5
TGTGCCAACCCTACTAACAGGGTCCGGGAGCCCCAGCATTTT
CANPTNRVREPQHF
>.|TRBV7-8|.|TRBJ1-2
TGTGCCAGCAGCTTTTGGCAGGCTCCTAACTATGGCTACACCTTC
CASSFWQAPNYGYTF
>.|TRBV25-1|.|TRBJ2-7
TGTGCCAGCAGTAAACCCGGGATAGGGTCGGAGGCACAGTACTTC
CASSKPGIGSEAQYF
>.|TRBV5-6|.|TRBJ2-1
TGTGCCAGCAGCTTGGGAGGTGAGCAGTTCTTC
CASSLGGEQFF
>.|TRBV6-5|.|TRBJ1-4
TGTGCCACACTGCAGGGCGGTAGTGAAAAACTGTTTTTT
CATLQGGSEKLFF
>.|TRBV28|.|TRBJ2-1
TGTGCCAGCGCGGAGGGGGCGGATGAGCAGTTCTTC
CASAEGADEQFF
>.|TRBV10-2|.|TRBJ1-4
TGCGCCAGCGGGGGTAGGCAGAAGAAAGAAAAACTGTTTTTT
CASGGRQKKEKLFF
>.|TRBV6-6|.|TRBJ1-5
TGTGCCAGCAGCAACGGGGGGGGAAATAGCAATCAGCCCCAGCATTTT
CASSNGGGNSNQPQHF
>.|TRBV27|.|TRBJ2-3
TGTGCCAGCAGTTCCCCACGGACCTCAACAGATACGCAGTATTTT
CASSSPRTSTDTQYF
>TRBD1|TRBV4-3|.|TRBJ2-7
TGCGCCAGCAGCCAGGACAGGGACTCCTCCTACGAGCAGTACTTC
CASSQDRDSSYEQYF
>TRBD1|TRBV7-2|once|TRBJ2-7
TGTGCCAGCAGCTTTCCGGGACAGGGGATCCACGAGCAGTACTTC
CASSFPGQGIHEQYF
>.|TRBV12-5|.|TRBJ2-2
TGTGCTAGTGACCCCGGGCCACAGGGGAACACCGGGGAGCTGTTTTTT
CASDPGPQGNTGELFF
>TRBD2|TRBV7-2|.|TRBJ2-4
TGTGCCAGCAGCGAACAAGCGGGGGGGCCGGCCAAAAACATTCAGTACTTC
CASSEQAGGPAKNIQYF
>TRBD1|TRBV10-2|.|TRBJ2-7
TGCGCCAGCAGTGAGACAGGGGGCCCCTACGAGCAGTACTTC
CASSETGGPYEQYF
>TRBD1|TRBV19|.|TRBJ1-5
TGTGCCAGTAGTATCCTTGGACAGGTGAAGGGCCAGCATTTT
CASSILGQVKGQHF
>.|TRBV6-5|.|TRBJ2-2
TGTGCCAGCACCACCACCGGGGAGCTGTTTTTT
CASTTTGELFF
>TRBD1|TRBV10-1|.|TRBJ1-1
TGCGCCAGCAGACCCGGGACAGCGAACACTGAAGCTTTCTTT
CASRPGTANTEAFF
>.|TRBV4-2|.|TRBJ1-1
TGTGCCAGCAGCCAGGAAACAGGGATAACTACGAACACTGAAGCTTTCTTT
CASSQETGITTNTEAFF
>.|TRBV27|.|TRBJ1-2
TGTGCCAGCAGTTTAGCTAGGAACTATGGCTACACCTTC
CASSLARNYGYTF
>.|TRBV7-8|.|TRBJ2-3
TGTGCCAGCAGCTTAGCGATAGGGGGGGGGCCCACAGATACGCAGTATTTT
CASSLAIGGGPTDTQYF
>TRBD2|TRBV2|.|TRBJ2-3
TGTGCCAGCAGTGGACTAGCGAGGCCCACAGATACGCAGTATTTT
CASSGLARPTDTQYF
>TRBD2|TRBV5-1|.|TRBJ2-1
TGCGCCAGCAGTCACTACGGCGGGAGAAGATACGGTGAGCAGTTCTTC
CASSHYGGRRYGEQFF
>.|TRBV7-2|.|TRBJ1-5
TGTGCCAGCAGTCGACAGGACTATAGCAATCAGCCCCAGCATTTT
CASSRQDYSNQPQHF
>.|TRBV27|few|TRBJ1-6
TGTGCCAGCAGTTTGCGGCATAATTCACCCCTCCACTTT
CASSLRHNSPLHF
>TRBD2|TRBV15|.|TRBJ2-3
TGTGCCACCAGCAGAGCTTACGGGGGGGCGGATACGCAGTATTTT
CATSRAYGGADTQYF
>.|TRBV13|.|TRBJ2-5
TGTGCCAGCAGCCGGACCCCCAGTGAAGAGACCCAGTACTTC
CASSRTPSEETQYF
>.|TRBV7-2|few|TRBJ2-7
TGTGCCAGCAGCTACAGGGCAGGCGAGCAGTACTTC
CASSYRAGEQYF
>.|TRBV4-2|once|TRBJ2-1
TGTGCCAGCAGCCCACAGGGTCGGAAAGCCTACAATGAGCAGTTCTTC
CASSPQGRKAYNEQFF
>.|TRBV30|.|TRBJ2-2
TGTGCCTGGGGGACATTTCCCGGGGAGCTGTTTTTT
CAWGTFPGELFF
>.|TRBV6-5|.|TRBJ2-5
TGTGCCAGCAGTAGACTACTAGGCGTAAAGACCCAGTACTTC
CASSRLLGVKTQYF
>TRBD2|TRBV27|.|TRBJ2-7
TGTGCCAGCAGTTCCACAGTTACCCGTAGCGGGGGGTTACTCCACGAGCAGTACTTC
CASSSTVTRSGGLLHEQYF
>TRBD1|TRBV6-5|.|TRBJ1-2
TGTGCCAGCAGTGGGACAGGCAGTGGCTACACCTTC
CASSGTGSGYTF
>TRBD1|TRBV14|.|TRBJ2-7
TGTGCCAGCAGCCGCCGATGGGGCGGGACAGGGTTCCGCTACGAGCAGTACTTC
CASSRRWGGTGFRYEQYF
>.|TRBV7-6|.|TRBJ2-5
TGTGCCAGCAGCTTAGAGGGGTGGCAAGAGACCCAGTACTTC
CASSLEGWQETQYF
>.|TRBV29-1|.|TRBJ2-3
TGCAGCGTTGGCGTAGGGGTCCCCACAGATACGCAGTATTTT
CSVGVGVPTDTQYF